This is a list of T cell receptor beta chains from one sample in a study of PD-1 blockade in classical Hodgkin lymphoma. Sequenced by immunoSEQ multiplex PCR; TCRdb stores in-frame clones only, minus some. Of tens of thousands of clones listed, just under 80% are singletons. Sequencing used peripheral blood mononuclear cells (PBMCs), obtained before the fourth cycle of nivolumab. The source of these receptors is a human donor with classical Hodgkin lymphoma. CDR3s include the opening cysteine and the closing phenylalanine or tryptophan. A D gene is named only where the DNA matches it firmly. Rows give clone size only sometimes, using once, few, many, or a class for an expanded clone.

d_call j_call v_call clone_size cdr3_nt cdr3_aa
. TRBJ2-3 TRBV4-2 . TGTGCCAGCAGCCAAGAGAATAGCGGAGGAGATACGCAGTATTTT CASSQENSGGDTQYF
. TRBJ2-6 TRBV2 . TGTGCCAGCAGTGAAGCGTACTCTGGGGCCAACGTCCTGACTTTC CASSEAYSGANVLTF
TRBD2 TRBJ2-3 TRBV11-3 few TGTGCCAGCAGCTCAGGGACTAGAGGTGGCACAGATACGCAGTATTTT CASSSGTRGGTDTQYF
TRBD1 TRBJ2-3 TRBV25-1 . TGTGCCAGCAGTGTCAGGGGGACAGATACGCAGTATTTT CASSVRGTDTQYF
TRBD1 TRBJ1-2 TRBV10-3 . TGTGCCATCAGTATCACAGGGGGTAACTATGGCTACACCTTC CAISITGGNYGYTF
TRBD1 TRBJ2-1 TRBV4-1 . TGCGCCAGCAGTAGACAGGGGATCAATGAGCAGTTCTTC CASSRQGINEQFF
TRBD1 TRBJ1-4 TRBV9 many TGTGCCAGCAGCCAGGGGGCAACTAATGAAAAACTGTTTTTT CASSQGATNEKLFF
. TRBJ2-7 TRBV4-2 . TGTGCCAGCAGCCAAGGCGATAGCCATAACTCCTACGAGCAGTACTTC CASSQGDSHNSYEQYF
. TRBJ2-2 TRBV19 . TGTGCCACCAGGACTGCAGGGATAAGCACCGGGGAGCTGTTTTTT CATRTAGISTGELFF
. TRBJ1-2 TRBV6-5 few TGTGCCAGCAGTTACTCGAGGGGTGGCTATGGCTACACCTTC CASSYSRGGYGYTF
. TRBJ2-1 TRBV18 . TGTGCCAGCTCACCAACAGTGGGGGCGGCGGGGAATGAGCAGTTCTTC CASSPTVGAAGNEQFF
. TRBJ2-5 TRBV7-2 . TGTGCCAGCAGCTTAAGCAGGGGACGCACACCTCAAGAGACCCAGTACTTC CASSLSRGRTPQETQYF
TRBD1 TRBJ1-1 TRBV25-1 . TGTGCCAGCAGTGGATGGACAGGAGTAGATGAAGCTTTCTTT CASSGWTGVDEAFF
. TRBJ2-7 TRBV27 . TGTGCCAGCAGTTTTTCCGGGACTCCAACTCTGCAGTACTTC CASSFSGTPTLQYF
. TRBJ1-5 TRBV4-1 . TGCGCCAGCAGCCAGACGGCAGGGAGATATAGCAATCAGCCCCAGCATTTT CASSQTAGRYSNQPQHF
. TRBJ1-3 TRBV19 . TGTGCCAGTAGCCGGGACTACGAGAGGTCTGGAAACACCATATATTTT CASSRDYERSGNTIYF
TRBD1 TRBJ1-3 TRBV27 . TGTGCCAGCAGTTTCCAGGGGGCGCGCGGAAACACCATATATTTT CASSFQGARGNTIYF
. TRBJ1-1 TRBV19 few TGTGCCAGTAGTAAGACAAACATGAACACTGAAGCTTTCTTT CASSKTNMNTEAFF
. TRBJ2-5 TRBV4-1 . TGCGCCAGCAGCCAGGGGCAGGCGGGAGAGACCCAGTACTTC CASSQGQAGETQYF
TRBD2 TRBJ2-3 TRBV10-1 . TGCGCCAGCAGTGATCCAGCGGGGGGGCTCGGAGATACGCAGTATTTT CASSDPAGGLGDTQYF
TRBD1 TRBJ1-3 TRBV4-2 medium-sized TGTGCCAGCAGTCGACAGGGGCGCGCCGCCAGCTCTGGAAACACCATATATTTT CASSRQGRAASSGNTIYF
. TRBJ2-2 TRBV2 . TGTGCCAGCAGTGAACGGCTAGCGAGCACCGGGGAGCTGTTTTTT CASSERLASTGELFF
. TRBJ2-2 TRBV5-1 . TGCGCCAGCAGCGTCCAGGGAACCGGGGAGCTGTTTTTT CASSVQGTGELFF
TRBD2 TRBJ2-6 TRBV9 . TGTGCCAGCAGCGTAGGGTATAGCGGGGAAAGCTCTGGGGCCAACGTCCTGACTTTC CASSVGYSGESSGANVLTF
. TRBJ1-2 TRBV7-9 . TGTGCCAGCAGCTTAGTGGGGGCAGGGCCTCATTATGGCTACACCTTC CASSLVGAGPHYGYTF
. TRBJ2-2 TRBV5-6 few TGTGCCAGCAATAGGTGGCAGATTGGCACCGGGGAGCTGTTTTTT CASNRWQIGTGELFF
TRBD1 TRBJ1-1 TRBV5-1 . TGCGCCAGCAGCTGGACAGGGGGAACTGAAGCTTTCTTT CASSWTGGTEAFF
. TRBJ1-1 TRBV15 . TGTGCCACCAGCAGAGATGGGGATCTTGAAGCTTTCTTT CATSRDGDLEAFF
. TRBJ1-2 TRBV7-9 . TGTGCCAGTAGCTTGGGGGGCACCTATGGCTACACCTTC CASSLGGTYGYTF
TRBD1 TRBJ1-6 TRBV9 . TGTGCCAGCAGCGTAGGAGGCCGGGACAGGGATCCCTATAATTCACCCCTCCACTTT CASSVGGRDRDPYNSPLHF
TRBD1 TRBJ2-1 TRBV15 . TGTGCCACCAGCAGAGCAGGGGGCTTCTACAATGAGCAGTTCTTC CATSRAGGFYNEQFF
. TRBJ1-4 TRBV18 . TGTGCCAGCTCTCCCTCCGGACAGATATATGAAAAACTGTTTTTT CASSPSGQIYEKLFF
TRBD2 TRBJ2-2 TRBV27 few TGTGCCAGCAGTCGATGGACTAGCGGGGGACCGAACACCGGGGAGCTGTTTTTT CASSRWTSGGPNTGELFF
. TRBJ2-1 TRBV5-1 . TGCGCCAGCAGCTTGAGAGTAGCGGAGGGGAATGAGCAGTTCTTC CASSLRVAEGNEQFF
TRBD1 TRBJ1-6 TRBV6-5 . TGTGCCAGCAGTTACTCGTCCCAGGGGGGTAATTCACCCCTCCACTTT CASSYSSQGGNSPLHF
. TRBJ2-3 TRBV13 . TGTGCCAGCAGCTGGAGATCTAGCGCTGGGACAGATACGCAGTATTTT CASSWRSSAGTDTQYF
TRBD2 TRBJ2-6 TRBV11-3 . TGTGCCAGCAGCCGGGGGGTGTCTGGGGCCAACGTCCTGACTTTC CASSRGVSGANVLTF
. TRBJ1-4 TRBV19 . TGTGCCAGTACAGGGCGCAATGAAAAACTGTTTTTT CASTGRNEKLFF
. TRBJ1-4 TRBV10-3 few TGTGCCATCAGTGAGTCTGGCAGTGAAAAACTGTTTTTT CAISESGSEKLFF
TRBD2 TRBJ2-3 TRBV19 . TGTGCCAGTAGTATAGGGACTAGCGGGAGCACAGATACGCAGTATTTT CASSIGTSGSTDTQYF
. TRBJ1-2 TRBV29-1 . TGCAGCGTTCTTCAAGCGTTTGTCTACGGCTACACCTTC CSVLQAFVYGYTF
TRBD2 TRBJ2-3 TRBV9 . TGTGCCAGCAGCGCAGGACTAGCGGGAGGGTATACAGATACGCAGTATTTT CASSAGLAGGYTDTQYF
. TRBJ2-2 TRBV7-3 once TGTGCCAGCAGCTTGTCAGGGGGGACCGGGGAGCTGTTTTTT CASSLSGGTGELFF
. TRBJ2-3 TRBV9 . TGTGCCAGCAGCGTAGCTACGAGGGCGGATACGCAGTATTTT CASSVATRADTQYF
TRBD2 TRBJ2-2 TRBV2 . TGTGCCAGCAGTGAAGCGCTGCTGGGTATAGCGGGAGAAACCACCGGGGAGCTGTTTTTT CASSEALLGIAGETTGELFF